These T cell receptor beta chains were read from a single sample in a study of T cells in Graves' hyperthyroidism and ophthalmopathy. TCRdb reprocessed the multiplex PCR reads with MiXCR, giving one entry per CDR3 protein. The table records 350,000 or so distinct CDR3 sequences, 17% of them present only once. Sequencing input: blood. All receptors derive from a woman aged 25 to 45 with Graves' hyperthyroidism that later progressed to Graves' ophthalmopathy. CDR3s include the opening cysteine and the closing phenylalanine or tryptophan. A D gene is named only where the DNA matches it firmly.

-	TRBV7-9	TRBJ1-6	CASSHSAITGNSPLHF
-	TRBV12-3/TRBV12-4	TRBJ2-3	CASSLADGTDTQYF
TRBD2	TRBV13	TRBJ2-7	CASSTQGLAHEQYF
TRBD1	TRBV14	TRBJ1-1	CASSQEWLGTGRGEAFF
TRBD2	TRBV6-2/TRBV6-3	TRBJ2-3	CASSYKTSGSTDTQYF
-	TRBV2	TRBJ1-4	CASSEGDQTATNEKLFF
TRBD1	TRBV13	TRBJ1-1	CASSVQGAITEAFF
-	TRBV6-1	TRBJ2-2	CASSSRGLSGELFF
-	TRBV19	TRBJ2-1	CASSLGRLSSYNEQFF
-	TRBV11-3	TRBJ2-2	CASSPRAELHTGELFF
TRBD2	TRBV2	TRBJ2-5	CASRGLAEYQETQYF
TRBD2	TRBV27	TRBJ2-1	CASSLGGLGDNEQFF
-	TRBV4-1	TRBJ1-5	CASSPERVQANQPQHF
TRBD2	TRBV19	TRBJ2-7	CASSLSPGLEPKQYF
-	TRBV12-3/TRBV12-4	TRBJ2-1	CASRSYSVGGQFF
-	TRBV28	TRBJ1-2	CASSSTGPVGYTF
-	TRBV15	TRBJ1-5	CATSRGTVSNQPQHF
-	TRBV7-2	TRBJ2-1	CASSLLLPGRNEQFF
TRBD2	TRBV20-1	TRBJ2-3	CSARERGTSTDTQYF
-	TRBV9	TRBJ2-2	CASSVEPRVTLANTGELFF
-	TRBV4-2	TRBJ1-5	CASSQDGGNQPQHF
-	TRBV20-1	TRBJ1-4	CSASMPTGDNEKLFF
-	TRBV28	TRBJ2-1	CASSLLTDGNEQFF
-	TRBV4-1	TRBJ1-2	CASSQAADLYGYTF
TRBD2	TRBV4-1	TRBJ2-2	CASSQRGLAGGNTGELFF
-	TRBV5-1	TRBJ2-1	CASSLAGFWEFF
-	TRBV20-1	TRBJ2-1	CSARTGYYNEQFF
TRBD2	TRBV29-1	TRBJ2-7	CSVLWTSGGAGEQYF
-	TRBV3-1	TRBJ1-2	CASSHSDGRIYGYTF
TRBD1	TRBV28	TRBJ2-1	CASSTPGQGHRNEQFF
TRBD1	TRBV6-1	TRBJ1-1	CASSGGTGNTEAFF
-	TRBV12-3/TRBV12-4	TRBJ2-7	CASSFVKNEQYF
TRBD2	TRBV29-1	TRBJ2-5	CSVGTGTSGTLVETQYF
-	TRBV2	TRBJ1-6	CASSGWLSSPLHF
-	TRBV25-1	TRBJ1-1	CASKTTETPAFF
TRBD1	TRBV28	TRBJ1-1	CASSPDRPNTEAFF
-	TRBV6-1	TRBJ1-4	CASSGQLYLREKLFF
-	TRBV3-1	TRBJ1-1	CASSQKGMNTEAFF
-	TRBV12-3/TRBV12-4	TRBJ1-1	CASSFFAEAFF
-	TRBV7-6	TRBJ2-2	CASSFFAGRNTGELFF
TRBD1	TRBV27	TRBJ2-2	CASSTGTGGNLNTGELFF
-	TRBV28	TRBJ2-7	CASSSNPHRTLVYEQYF
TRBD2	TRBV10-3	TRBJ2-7	CATMLAGGFYEQYF
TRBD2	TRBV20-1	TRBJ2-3	CSARKREDSTDTQYF
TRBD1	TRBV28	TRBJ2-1	CASRGQGPNNEQFF
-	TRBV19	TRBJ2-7	CATQASPSSYEQYF
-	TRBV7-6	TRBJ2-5	CASSPEPWQGVGETQYF
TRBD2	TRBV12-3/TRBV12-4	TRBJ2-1	CASSKFLAGYNEQFF
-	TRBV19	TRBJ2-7	CASSSLGFPNEQYF
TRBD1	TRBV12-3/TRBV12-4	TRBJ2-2	CASTDDRGEVATGELFF
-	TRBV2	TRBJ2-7	CATAGWGSVIFKYEQYF
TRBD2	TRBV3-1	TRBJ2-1	CASSPDPILTSVRWDQQFF
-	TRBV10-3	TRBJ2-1	CATTSIHEQFF
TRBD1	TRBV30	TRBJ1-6	CAWIRPGGNSPLHF
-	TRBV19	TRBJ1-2	CACSTSRANYGYTF
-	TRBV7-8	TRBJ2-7	CASSLARTEQYF
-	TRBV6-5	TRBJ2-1	CASSYSIAVEQFF